This is a list of T cell receptor beta chains from one sample in a study of PD-1 blockade in classical Hodgkin lymphoma. This table comes from immunoSEQ multiplex PCR, and its TCRdb copy is limited to in-frame clones, with some not included. The table has 89,000 or so clones, about nine tenths seen once. The sample was peripheral blood mononuclear cells (PBMCs), taken before the second cycle of nivolumab. Every receptor here comes from a human donor with classical Hodgkin lymphoma. Both conserved end residues are part of each CDR3. The order of the fields is J gene, D gene, V gene, clone size, CDR3 protein, CDR3 DNA. The D gene is left open where the match is weak. Size is stated for part of the rows, as once, few or many counts, or as a class when the clone is expanded.

TRBJ1-1 | . | TRBV11-2 | few | CASSLERRRIGFF | TGTGCCAGCAGCTTAGAACGAAGGAGAATCGGTTTCTTT
TRBJ2-7 | . | TRBV2 | . | CASRYREGQDEQYF | TGTGCCAGCAGGTACAGGGAGGGACAGGACGAGCAGTACTTC
TRBJ2-7 | TRBD2 | TRBV5-1 | . | CASSLGQLAGALYEQYF | TGCGCCAGCAGCTTGGGCCAACTAGCGGGAGCACTCTACGAGCAGTACTTC
TRBJ1-1 | . | TRBV6-5 | . | CASGGGVWGGFF | TGTGCCAGCGGGGGAGGGGTCTGGGGAGGTTTCTTT
TRBJ1-2 | . | TRBV30 | . | CAWSGTDNYGYTF | TGTGCCTGGAGTGGGACGGATAACTATGGCTACACCTTC
TRBJ2-3 | . | TRBV11-3 | . | CASSLDPNGDTQYF | TGTGCCAGCAGCTTAGATCCCAACGGAGATACGCAGTATTTT
TRBJ1-2 | . | TRBV11-2 | . | CASPFPEGPLSGFNYGYTF | TGTGCCAGCCCCTTTCCAGAGGGCCCCTTGTCAGGTTTTAACTATGGCTACACCTTC
TRBJ2-1 | . | TRBV19 | . | CASKGLRGSYPDEQFF | TGTGCCAGTAAGGGATTGAGAGGTTCTTATCCCGATGAGCAGTTCTTC
TRBJ1-2 | . | TRBV6-9 | few | CAGRDNTF | TGTGCCGGACGGGACAACACCTTC
TRBJ2-5 | . | TRBV30 | . | CAWSVLWDKYF | TGTGCCTGGAGTGTCCTCTGGGACAAGTACTTC
TRBJ2-7 | TRBD1 | TRBV15 | once | CATSRGTGGAYPSSGRYEQYF | TGTGCCACCAGCAGAGGAACAGGGGGCGCTTACCCTTCTAGCGGACGTTACGAGCAGTACTTC
TRBJ1-5 | . | TRBV6-1 | . | CASFLGGSSDQPQHF | TGTGCCAGCTTTTTAGGGGGGAGTTCGGATCAGCCCCAGCATTTT
TRBJ2-6 | . | TRBV19 | . | CASTGISGGANVLTF | TGTGCCAGTACAGGGATAAGCGGTGGGGCCAACGTCCTGACTTTC
TRBJ1-6 | . | TRBV15 | . | CATAAGVNSPLHF | TGTGCCACCGCAGCGGGGGTAAATTCACCCCTCCACTTT
TRBJ1-4 | TRBD1 | TRBV28 | . | CASSSGQSNEKLFF | TGTGCCAGCAGTTCGGGACAGTCTAATGAAAAACTGTTTTTT
TRBJ1-4 | TRBD1 | TRBV28 | . | CASSPLTGSDEKLFF | TGTGCCAGCAGTCCCCTGACAGGGTCCGATGAAAAACTGTTTTTT
TRBJ1-1 | . | TRBV5-1 | . | CASFGQLNTEAFF | TGCGCCAGCTTCGGACAGTTGAACACTGAAGCTTTCTTT
TRBJ2-5 | TRBD1 | TRBV5-3 | . | CARSFKPGQRQETQYF | TGTGCCAGAAGCTTCAAGCCGGGACAGAGACAAGAGACCCAGTACTTC
TRBJ2-2 | TRBD1 | TRBV12-5 | . | CASGNTGQGGAGELFF | TGTGCTAGTGGTAATACGGGACAGGGGGGCGCCGGGGAGCTGTTTTTT
TRBJ2-5 | TRBD2 | TRBV2 | . | CASRREGETQYF | TGTGCCAGCAGGCGGGAGGGGGAGACCCAGTACTTC
TRBJ2-3 | TRBD2 | TRBV5-1 | . | CASSWALVAGGTDTQYF | TGCGCCAGCAGCTGGGCCCTTGTCGCGGGAGGCACAGATACGCAGTATTTT
TRBJ2-2 | . | TRBV10-3 | . | CAVATPEFTGELFF | TGTGCCGTCGCAACCCCTGAATTCACCGGGGAGCTGTTTTTT